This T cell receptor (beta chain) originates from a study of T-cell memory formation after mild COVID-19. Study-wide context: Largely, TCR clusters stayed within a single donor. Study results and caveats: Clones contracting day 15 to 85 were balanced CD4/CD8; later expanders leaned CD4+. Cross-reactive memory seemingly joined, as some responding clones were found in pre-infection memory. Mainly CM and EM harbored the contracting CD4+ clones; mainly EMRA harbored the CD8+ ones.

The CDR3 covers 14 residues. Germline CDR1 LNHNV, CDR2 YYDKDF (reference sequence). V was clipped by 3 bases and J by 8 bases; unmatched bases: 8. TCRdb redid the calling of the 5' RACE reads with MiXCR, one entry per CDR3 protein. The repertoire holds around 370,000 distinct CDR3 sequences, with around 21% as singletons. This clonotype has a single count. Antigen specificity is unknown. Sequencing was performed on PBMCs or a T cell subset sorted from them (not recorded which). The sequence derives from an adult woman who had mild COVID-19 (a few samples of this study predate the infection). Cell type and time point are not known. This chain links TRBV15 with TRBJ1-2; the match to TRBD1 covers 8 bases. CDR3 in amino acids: CATSSLRQGRGYTF. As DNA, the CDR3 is TGTGCCACCAGCAGCCTTAGACAGGGGAGGGGCTACACCTTC. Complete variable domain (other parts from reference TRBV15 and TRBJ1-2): DAMVIQNPRYQVTQFGKPVTLSCSQTLNHNVMYWYQQKSSQAPKLLFHYYDKDFNNEADTPDNFQSRRPNTSFCFLDIRSPGLGDTAMYLCATSSLRQGRGYTFGSGTRLTVV.